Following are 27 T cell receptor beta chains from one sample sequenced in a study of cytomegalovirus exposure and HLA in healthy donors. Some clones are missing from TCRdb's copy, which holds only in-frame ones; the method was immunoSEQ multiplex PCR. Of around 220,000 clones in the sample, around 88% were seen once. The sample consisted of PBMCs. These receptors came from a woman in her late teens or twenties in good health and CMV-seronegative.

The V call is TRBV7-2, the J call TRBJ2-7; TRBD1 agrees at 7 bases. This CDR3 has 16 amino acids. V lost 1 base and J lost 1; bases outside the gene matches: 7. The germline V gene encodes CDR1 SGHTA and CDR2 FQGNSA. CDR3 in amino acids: CASSLVGTEGSYEQYF. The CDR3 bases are TGTGCCAGCAGCTTAGTAGGGACAGAGGGTTCCTACGAGCAGTACTTC.

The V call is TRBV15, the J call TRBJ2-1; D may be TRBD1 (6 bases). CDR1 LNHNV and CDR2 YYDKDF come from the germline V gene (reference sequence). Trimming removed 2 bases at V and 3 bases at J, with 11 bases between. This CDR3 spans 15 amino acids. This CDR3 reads CATSRPGTIYNEQFF. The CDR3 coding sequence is TGTGCCACCAGCAGACCCGGGACAATCTACAATGAGCAGTTCTTC. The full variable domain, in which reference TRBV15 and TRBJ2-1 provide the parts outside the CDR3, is DAMVIQNPRYQVTQFGKPVTLSCSQTLNHNVMYWYQQKSSQAPKLLFHYYDKDFNNEADTPDNFQSRRPNTSFCFLDIRSPGLGDTAMYLCATSRPGTIYNEQFFGPGTRLTVL.

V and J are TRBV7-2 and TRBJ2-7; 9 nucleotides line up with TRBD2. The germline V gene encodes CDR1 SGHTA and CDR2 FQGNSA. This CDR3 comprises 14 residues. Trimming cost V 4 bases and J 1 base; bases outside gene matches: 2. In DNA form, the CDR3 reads TGTGCCAGCAGCTATAGCGGGAGATCCTACGAGCAGTACTTC. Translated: CASSYSGRSYEQYF.

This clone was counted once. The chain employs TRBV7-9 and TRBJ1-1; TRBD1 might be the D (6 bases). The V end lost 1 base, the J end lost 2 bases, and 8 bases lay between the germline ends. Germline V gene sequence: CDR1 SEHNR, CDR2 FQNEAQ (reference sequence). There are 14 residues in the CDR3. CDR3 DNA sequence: TGTGCCAGCAGCTTAGGCAGGGGAAACACTGAAGCTTTCTTT. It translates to CASSLGRGNTEAFF.

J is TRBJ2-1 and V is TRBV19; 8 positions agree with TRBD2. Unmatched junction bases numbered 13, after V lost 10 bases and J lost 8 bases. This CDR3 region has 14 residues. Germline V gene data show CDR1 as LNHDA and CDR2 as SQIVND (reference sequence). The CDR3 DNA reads TGTGCCACTCGACGGACTAGCCGGGGCGATGAGCAGTTCTTC. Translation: CATRRTSRGDEQFF.

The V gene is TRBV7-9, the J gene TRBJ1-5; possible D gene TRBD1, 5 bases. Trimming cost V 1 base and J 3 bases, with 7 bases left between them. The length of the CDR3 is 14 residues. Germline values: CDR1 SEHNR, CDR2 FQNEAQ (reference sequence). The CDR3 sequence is CASSLVGVNQPQHF. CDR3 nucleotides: TGTGCCAGCAGCTTAGTAGGGGTCAATCAGCCCCAGCATTTT.

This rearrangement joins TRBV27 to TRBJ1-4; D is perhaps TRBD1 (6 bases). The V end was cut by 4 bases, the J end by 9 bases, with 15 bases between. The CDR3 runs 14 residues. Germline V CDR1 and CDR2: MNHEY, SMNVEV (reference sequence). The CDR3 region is CASSSTTGWKKLFF. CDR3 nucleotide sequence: TGTGCCAGCAGTTCAACGACAGGCTGGAAAAAACTGTTTTTT.

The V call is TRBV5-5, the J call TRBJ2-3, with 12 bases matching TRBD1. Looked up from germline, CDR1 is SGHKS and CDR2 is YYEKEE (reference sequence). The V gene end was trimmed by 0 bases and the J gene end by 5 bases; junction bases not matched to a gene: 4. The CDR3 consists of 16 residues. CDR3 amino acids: CASSLAGTGGRDTQYF. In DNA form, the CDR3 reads TGTGCCAGCAGCTTGGCCGGGACAGGGGGCAGAGATACGCAGTATTTT.

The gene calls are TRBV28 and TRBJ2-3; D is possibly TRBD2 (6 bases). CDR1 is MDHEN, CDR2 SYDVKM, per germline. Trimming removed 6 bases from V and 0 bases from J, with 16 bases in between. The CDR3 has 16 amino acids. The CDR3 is CASSLTPGLSTDTQYF. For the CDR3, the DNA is TGTGCCAGCAGCTTAACACCGGGACTGAGCACAGATACGCAGTATTTT.

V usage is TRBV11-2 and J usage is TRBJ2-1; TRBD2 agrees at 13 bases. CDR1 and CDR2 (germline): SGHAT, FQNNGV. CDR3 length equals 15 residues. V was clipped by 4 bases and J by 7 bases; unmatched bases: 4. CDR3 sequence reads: CASSWTSGSGNEQFF. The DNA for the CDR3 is TGTGCCAGCAGCTGGACTAGCGGGAGTGGTAATGAGCAGTTCTTC.

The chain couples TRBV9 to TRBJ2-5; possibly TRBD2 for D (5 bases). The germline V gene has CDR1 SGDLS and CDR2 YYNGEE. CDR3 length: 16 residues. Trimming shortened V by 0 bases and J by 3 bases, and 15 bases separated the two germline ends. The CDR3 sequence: CASSVAGGLPEETQYF. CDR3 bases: TGTGCCAGCAGCGTAGCGGGTGGACTTCCAGAAGAGACCCAGTACTTC.

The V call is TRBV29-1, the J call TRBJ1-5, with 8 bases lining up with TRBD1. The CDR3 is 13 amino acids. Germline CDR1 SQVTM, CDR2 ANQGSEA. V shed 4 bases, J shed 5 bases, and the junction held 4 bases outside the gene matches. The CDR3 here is CSVGGTGDQPQHF. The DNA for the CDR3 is TGCAGCGTTGGTGGGACAGGAGATCAGCCCCAGCATTTT. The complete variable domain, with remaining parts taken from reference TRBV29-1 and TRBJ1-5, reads SAVISQKPSRDICQRGTSLTIQCQVDSQVTMMFWYRQQPGQSLTLIATANQGSEATYESGFVIDKFPISRPNLTFSTLTVSNMSPEDSSIYLCSVGGTGDQPQHFGDGTRLSIL.

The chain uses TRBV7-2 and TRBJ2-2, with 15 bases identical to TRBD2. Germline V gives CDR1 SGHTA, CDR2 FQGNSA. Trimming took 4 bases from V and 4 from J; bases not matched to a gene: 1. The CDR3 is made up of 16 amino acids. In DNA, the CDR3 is TGTGCCAGCAGCTCGGGACTAGCGGGGGGCACCGGGGAGCTGTTTTTT. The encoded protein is CASSSGLAGGTGELFF.

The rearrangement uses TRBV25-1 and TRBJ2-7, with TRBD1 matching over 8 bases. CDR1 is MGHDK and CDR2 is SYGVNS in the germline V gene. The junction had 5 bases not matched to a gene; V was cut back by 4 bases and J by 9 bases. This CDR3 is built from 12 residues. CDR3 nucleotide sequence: TGTGCCAGCAGTGGGACAGGGTCGAGGCAGTACTTC. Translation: CASSGTGSRQYF.

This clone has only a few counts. This CDR3 is CASSLDGGLTEQYF. DNA for the CDR3: TGTGCCAGCAGCTTAGATGGGGGGTTAACCGAGCAGTACTTC. The chain recombines TRBV7-9 with TRBJ2-7, with D possibly TRBD2 on 6 matching bases. V was shortened by 1 base and J by 6 bases, with 13 bases between the two germline ends. The CDR3 totals 14 residues. Germline V gene sequence: CDR1 SEHNR, CDR2 FQNEAQ (reference sequence).

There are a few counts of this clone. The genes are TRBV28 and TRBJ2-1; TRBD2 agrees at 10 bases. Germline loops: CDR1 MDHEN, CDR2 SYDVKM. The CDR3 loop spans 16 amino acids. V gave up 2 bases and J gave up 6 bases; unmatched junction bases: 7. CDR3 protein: CASSLSRPSGSNEQFF. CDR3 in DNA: TGTGCCAGCAGTTTAAGTAGGCCTAGCGGGAGCAATGAGCAGTTCTTC.

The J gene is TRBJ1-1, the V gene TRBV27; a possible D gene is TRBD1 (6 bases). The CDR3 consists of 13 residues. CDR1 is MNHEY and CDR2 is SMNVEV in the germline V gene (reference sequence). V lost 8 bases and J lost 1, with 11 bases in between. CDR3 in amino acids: CASGTTGNTEAFF. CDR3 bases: TGTGCCAGCGGGACGACAGGGAACACTGAAGCTTTCTTT.

The CDR3 nucleotides read TGCAGCGTTACCCCCGGGACAACTTCCGGCACCGGGGAGCTGTTTTTT. This sequence encodes CSVTPGTTSGTGELFF. The V call is TRBV29-1, the J call TRBJ2-2; a weak D match, TRBD1 (6 bases). Germline V gene sequence: CDR1 SQVTM, CDR2 ANQGSEA. V was shortened by 5 bases and J by 4 bases, with 20 bases between the two germline ends. This CDR3 has 16 residues.

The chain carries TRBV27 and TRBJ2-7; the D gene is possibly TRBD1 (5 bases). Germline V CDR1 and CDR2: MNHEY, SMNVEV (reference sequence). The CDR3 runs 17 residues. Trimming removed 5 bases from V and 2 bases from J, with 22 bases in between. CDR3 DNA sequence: TGTGCCAGCAGTCAAAAACTCCCAGGGTTATGGGCCTACGAGCAGTACTTC. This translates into CASSQKLPGLWAYEQYF.

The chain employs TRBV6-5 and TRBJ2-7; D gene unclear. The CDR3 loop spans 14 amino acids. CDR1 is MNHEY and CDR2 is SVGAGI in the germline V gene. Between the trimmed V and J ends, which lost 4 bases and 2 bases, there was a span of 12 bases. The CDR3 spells CASSSRLRAYEQYF. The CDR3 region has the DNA TGTGCCAGCAGTTCTAGGCTCCGGGCCTACGAGCAGTACTTC.

The CDR3 sequence is CASSFRAGGDTQYF. The CDR3 region has the DNA TGTGCCAGCAGCTTTCGTGCCGGAGGAGATACGCAGTATTTT. The rearrangement uses TRBV5-4 and TRBJ2-3; TRBD2 might be the D (5 bases). Trimming took 2 bases from V and 5 from J, leaving 12 bases between them. Germline assignment: CDR1 SGHNT and CDR2 YYREEE (reference sequence). The CDR3 is 14 amino acids.

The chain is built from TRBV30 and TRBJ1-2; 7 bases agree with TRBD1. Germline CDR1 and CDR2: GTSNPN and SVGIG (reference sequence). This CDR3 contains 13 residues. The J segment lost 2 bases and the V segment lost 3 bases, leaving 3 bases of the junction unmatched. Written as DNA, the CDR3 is TGTGCCTGGAGCCAACAGGGGAACTATGGCTACACCTTC. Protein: CAWSQQGNYGYTF.

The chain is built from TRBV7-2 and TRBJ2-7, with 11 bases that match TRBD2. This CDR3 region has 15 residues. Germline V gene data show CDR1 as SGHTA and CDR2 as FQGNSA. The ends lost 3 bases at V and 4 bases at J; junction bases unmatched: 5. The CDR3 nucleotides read TGTGCCAGCAGCTTGACTAGCGGGGAGGGTTACGAGCAGTACTTC. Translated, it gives CASSLTSGEGYEQYF.

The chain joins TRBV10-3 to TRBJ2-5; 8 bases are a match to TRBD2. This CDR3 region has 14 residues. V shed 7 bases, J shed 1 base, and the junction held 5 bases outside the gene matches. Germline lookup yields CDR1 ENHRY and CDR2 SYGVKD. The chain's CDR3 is CAINSGGLQETQYF. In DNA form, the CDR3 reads TGTGCCATCAATTCGGGGGGGCTCCAAGAGACCCAGTACTTC.

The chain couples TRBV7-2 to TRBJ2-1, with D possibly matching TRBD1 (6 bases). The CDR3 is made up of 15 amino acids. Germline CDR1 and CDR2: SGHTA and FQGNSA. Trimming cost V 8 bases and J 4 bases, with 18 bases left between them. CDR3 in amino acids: CASGGLARRYNEQFF. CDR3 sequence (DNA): TGTGCCAGCGGGGGCCTCGCTAGACGTTACAATGAGCAGTTCTTC.

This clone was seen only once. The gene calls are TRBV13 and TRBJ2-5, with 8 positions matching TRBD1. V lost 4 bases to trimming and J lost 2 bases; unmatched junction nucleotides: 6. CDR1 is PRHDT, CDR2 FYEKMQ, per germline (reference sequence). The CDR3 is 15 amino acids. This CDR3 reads CASSSVGQGQETQYF. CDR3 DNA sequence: TGTGCCAGCAGCTCCGTTGGACAGGGTCAAGAGACCCAGTACTTC.

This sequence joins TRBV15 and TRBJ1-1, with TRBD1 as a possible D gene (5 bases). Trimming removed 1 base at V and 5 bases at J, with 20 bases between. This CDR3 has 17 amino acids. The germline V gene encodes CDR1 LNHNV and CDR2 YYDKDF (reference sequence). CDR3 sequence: CATSRVPGQGRKTEAFF. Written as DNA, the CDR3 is TGTGCCACCAGCAGAGTCCCAGGGCAGGGCAGAAAAACTGAAGCTTTCTTT.